Listed below are T cell receptor beta chains from one sample, sequenced in a study of graft-versus-host responses after intestinal transplantation. Only in-frame clones appear in the TCRdb table, and some are missing; sequencing was by immunoSEQ multiplex PCR. This sample carries approximately 15,000 clones, roughly two thirds of them seen once, and the ten largest clones take 7.5% to 10%. The sequencing here drew on ileum tissue, taken almost 700 days after intestinal transplantation. The receptors stem from a human patient who received an intestinal transplant, so some T cells may come from the graft donor. Each CDR3 is given with its conserved first and last residue. Fields, in order: J gene, D gene, V gene, clone size, CDR3 DNA, CDR3 protein. A D gene is named only where the DNA matches it firmly. Clone size is not always given. Where it is, it says once, few, many or a class for expanded clones.

J gene: TRBJ2-3; D gene: TRBD2; V gene: TRBV6-4; clone size: NA; CDR3 DNA: TGTGCCAGCAGTGGGACTAGCGGGGGGACAGATACGCAGTATTTT; CDR3 protein: CASSGTSGGTDTQYF
J gene: TRBJ1-3; D gene: NA; V gene: TRBV7-2; clone size: NA; CDR3 DNA: TGTGCCAGCAGCCTAGGGATCAGGGGTTCTGGAAACACCATATATTTT; CDR3 protein: CASSLGIRGSGNTIYF
J gene: TRBJ1-3; D gene: NA; V gene: TRBV7-2; clone size: NA; CDR3 DNA: TGTGCCAGCAGCTTAACAGGAAACACCATATATTTT; CDR3 protein: CASSLTGNTIYF
J gene: TRBJ1-1; D gene: NA; V gene: TRBV14; clone size: few; CDR3 DNA: TGTGCCAGCAGCCAAATCGCTGGGAGAACTGAAGCTTTCTTT; CDR3 protein: CASSQIAGRTEAFF
J gene: TRBJ1-1; D gene: NA; V gene: TRBV27; clone size: NA; CDR3 DNA: TGTGCCAGCAGTTTACGGTTAACCCGACAGCTTTTGAACACTGAAGCTTTCTTT; CDR3 protein: CASSLRLTRQLLNTEAFF
J gene: TRBJ2-7; D gene: TRBD1; V gene: TRBV27; clone size: NA; CDR3 DNA: TGTGCCAGCAGCCGCTCCGGGACAGGGGGCAACGAGCAGTACTTC; CDR3 protein: CASSRSGTGGNEQYF
J gene: TRBJ2-2; D gene: NA; V gene: TRBV4-1; clone size: once; CDR3 DNA: TGCGCCAGCAGCCATCGACACGTCTCCGGGGAGCTGTTTTTT; CDR3 protein: CASSHRHVSGELFF
J gene: TRBJ1-1; D gene: TRBD1; V gene: TRBV6-1; clone size: NA; CDR3 DNA: TGTGCCAGCAGTTTCCCGAGGACAGGGTTGACTGAAGCTTTCTTT; CDR3 protein: CASSFPRTGLTEAFF
J gene: TRBJ2-7; D gene: NA; V gene: TRBV2; clone size: NA; CDR3 DNA: TGTGCCAGCAGTGAGAGCGGGTTAGCGGCCCTATCTCTGGAGCAGTACTTC; CDR3 protein: CASSESGLAALSLEQYF
J gene: TRBJ1-5; D gene: NA; V gene: TRBV19; clone size: once; CDR3 DNA: TGTGCCAGTAGTATCAGTATCAATCAGCCCCAGCATTTT; CDR3 protein: CASSISINQPQHF
J gene: TRBJ2-1; D gene: TRBD2; V gene: TRBV6-4; clone size: once; CDR3 DNA: TGTGCCAGCAGTGTAGGGACTAGCGGGGGAAATGAGCAGTTCTTC; CDR3 protein: CASSVGTSGGNEQFF
J gene: TRBJ2-3; D gene: TRBD2; V gene: TRBV14; clone size: NA; CDR3 DNA: TGTGCCAGCAGCCAATCTTCAACTTCCGGGACTATTAGCACAGATACGCAGTATTTT; CDR3 protein: CASSQSSTSGTISTDTQYF
J gene: TRBJ2-7; D gene: TRBD2; V gene: TRBV7-2; clone size: few; CDR3 DNA: TGTGCCAGCAGCCGGACTAGCCTCTACGAGCAGTACTTC; CDR3 protein: CASSRTSLYEQYF
J gene: TRBJ1-2; D gene: NA; V gene: TRBV2; clone size: NA; CDR3 DNA: TGTGCCAGCACCAAAACGGGGGGACGGGGCTACACCTTC; CDR3 protein: CASTKTGGRGYTF
J gene: TRBJ2-3; D gene: TRBD1; V gene: TRBV5-1; clone size: NA; CDR3 DNA: TGCGCCAGCAGCATCTTACAGGGGCGGACAGATACGCAGTATTTT; CDR3 protein: CASSILQGRTDTQYF
J gene: TRBJ2-7; D gene: TRBD2; V gene: TRBV5-1; clone size: NA; CDR3 DNA: TGCGCCAGCAGGCGCGACCCTAGCGGGGGAGCCTACGAGCAGTACTTC; CDR3 protein: CASRRDPSGGAYEQYF
J gene: TRBJ2-7; D gene: TRBD2; V gene: TRBV7-2; clone size: NA; CDR3 DNA: TGTGCCAGCAGCTTAGCGGGAGGGTTTAGCTCCTACGAGCAGTACTTC; CDR3 protein: CASSLAGGFSSYEQYF
J gene: TRBJ2-7; D gene: TRBD1; V gene: TRBV18; clone size: once; CDR3 DNA: TGTGCCAGCTCACCGGACAGGGAATACTACGAGCAGTACTTC; CDR3 protein: CASSPDREYYEQYF
J gene: TRBJ1-6; D gene: NA; V gene: TRBV4-1; clone size: few; CDR3 DNA: TGCGCCAGCAGCCAAGGGGGCGACGGTTCACCCCTCCACTTT; CDR3 protein: CASSQGGDGSPLHF
J gene: TRBJ1-4; D gene: TRBD1; V gene: TRBV18; clone size: NA; CDR3 DNA: TGTGCCAGCTCACCACCTGAGGGGACAGATAAACTGTTTTTT; CDR3 protein: CASSPPEGTDKLFF
J gene: TRBJ1-6; D gene: TRBD1; V gene: TRBV6-1; clone size: few; CDR3 DNA: TGTGCCAGCAGTGAAGGGACAGGGGGTTCACCCCTCCACTTT; CDR3 protein: CASSEGTGGSPLHF
J gene: TRBJ2-3; D gene: TRBD1; V gene: TRBV30; clone size: once; CDR3 DNA: TGTGCCTGGCGACAGGGGCCCCCCGATACGCAGTATTTT; CDR3 protein: CAWRQGPPDTQYF
J gene: TRBJ2-1; D gene: TRBD2; V gene: TRBV5-6; clone size: NA; CDR3 DNA: TGTGCCAGCAGCTTGGCTAGCGGGGGCCCTTGGTACAATGAGCAGTTCTTC; CDR3 protein: CASSLASGGPWYNEQFF
J gene: TRBJ1-1; D gene: TRBD1; V gene: TRBV27; clone size: NA; CDR3 DNA: TGTGCCAGCAGTTTCCGACAGGGGGCGGGGAACACTGAAGCTTTCTTT; CDR3 protein: CASSFRQGAGNTEAFF
J gene: TRBJ1-5; D gene: NA; V gene: TRBV5-3; clone size: few; CDR3 DNA: TGTGCCAGAAGCCCGGGAGTCGATCAGCCCCAGCATTTT; CDR3 protein: CARSPGVDQPQHF
J gene: TRBJ1-5; D gene: TRBD1; V gene: TRBV19; clone size: NA; CDR3 DNA: TGTGCCAGTAGTGTAGGGACAGGGGACGGCCAGCCCCAGCATTTT; CDR3 protein: CASSVGTGDGQPQHF
J gene: TRBJ1-2; D gene: NA; V gene: TRBV19; clone size: NA; CDR3 DNA: TGTGCCAGTAGTAAAGCAATGGGGGGGAAGAACTATGGCTACACCTTC; CDR3 protein: CASSKAMGGKNYGYTF
J gene: TRBJ1-1; D gene: NA; V gene: TRBV7-9; clone size: NA; CDR3 DNA: TGTGCCAGCAGCTTAAGGCTCCCGGGGACTGAAGCTTTCTTT; CDR3 protein: CASSLRLPGTEAFF
J gene: TRBJ2-7; D gene: TRBD1; V gene: TRBV12-5; clone size: NA; CDR3 DNA: TGTGCTAGTGGTTTGGCCGGGACAGGGCGCTACGAGCAGTACTTC; CDR3 protein: CASGLAGTGRYEQYF
J gene: TRBJ2-3; D gene: TRBD2; V gene: TRBV20-1; clone size: NA; CDR3 DNA: TGCAGTGACCAGCGGGGACAGTATTTT; CDR3 protein: CSDQRGQYF
J gene: TRBJ2-3; D gene: TRBD1; V gene: TRBV6-5; clone size: NA; CDR3 DNA: TGTGCCAGCAGTGACAGGGGGGGAGGCGATACGCAGTATTTT; CDR3 protein: CASSDRGGGDTQYF
J gene: TRBJ1-3; D gene: NA; V gene: TRBV18; clone size: NA; CDR3 DNA: TGTGCCAGCTCACCCCCTACGGACACTGGAAACACCATATATTTT; CDR3 protein: CASSPPTDTGNTIYF
J gene: TRBJ2-2; D gene: TRBD2; V gene: TRBV7-2; clone size: NA; CDR3 DNA: TGTGCCAGCAGGTCAGGGAGGGAGACCGGGGAGCTGTTTTTT; CDR3 protein: CASRSGRETGELFF
J gene: TRBJ1-1; D gene: NA; V gene: TRBV30; clone size: once; CDR3 DNA: TGTGCCTGGAGATCAAGGGGGTTGGCTGAAGCTTTCTTT; CDR3 protein: CAWRSRGLAEAFF
J gene: TRBJ1-3; D gene: NA; V gene: TRBV28; clone size: NA; CDR3 DNA: TGTGCCAGCAGTTTGGCAGTTTCTGGAAACACCATATATTTT; CDR3 protein: CASSLAVSGNTIYF
J gene: TRBJ2-5; D gene: TRBD1; V gene: TRBV5-8; clone size: few; CDR3 DNA: TGTGCCAGCAGCTTGGAGGGACAGGCCTACCCCCAAGAGACCCAGTACTTC; CDR3 protein: CASSLEGQAYPQETQYF
J gene: TRBJ2-7; D gene: NA; V gene: TRBV7-9; clone size: NA; CDR3 DNA: TGTGCCAGCGACGGGGATAGGTCCTACGAGCAGTACTTC; CDR3 protein: CASDGDRSYEQYF
J gene: TRBJ1-2; D gene: NA; V gene: TRBV27; clone size: once; CDR3 DNA: TGTGCCAGCAGTACAGGGAATGGCTACACCTTC; CDR3 protein: CASSTGNGYTF
J gene: TRBJ2-5; D gene: NA; V gene: TRBV11-2; clone size: NA; CDR3 DNA: TGTGCCAGCAACCGGTGGGGGCAGGCTCAAGAGACCCAGTACTTC; CDR3 protein: CASNRWGQAQETQYF
J gene: TRBJ2-7; D gene: NA; V gene: TRBV19; clone size: NA; CDR3 DNA: TGTGCCAGTAGTATCCAACAGGGTGGCTACGAGCAGTACTTC; CDR3 protein: CASSIQQGGYEQYF
J gene: TRBJ2-7; D gene: TRBD1; V gene: TRBV7-1; clone size: few; CDR3 DNA: TGTGCCAGCAGCTTAGACAGGGTAGGCTACGAGCAGTACTTC; CDR3 protein: CASSLDRVGYEQYF
J gene: TRBJ1-5; D gene: NA; V gene: TRBV5-8; clone size: NA; CDR3 DNA: TGTGCCAGCAGCTTGTATTTGGCAGGGGTTTATAGCAATCAGCCCCAGCATTTT; CDR3 protein: CASSLYLAGVYSNQPQHF
J gene: TRBJ2-3; D gene: TRBD2; V gene: TRBV9; clone size: NA; CDR3 DNA: TGTGCCAGCAGCGTTCTAGCGGGGGCCACAGATACGCAGTATTTT; CDR3 protein: CASSVLAGATDTQYF
J gene: TRBJ2-7; D gene: TRBD1; V gene: TRBV7-2; clone size: NA; CDR3 DNA: TGTGCCAGCAGCTCCGGGACAGGGGGCTCGCGCGTGGGGGAGCAGTACTTC; CDR3 protein: CASSSGTGGSRVGEQYF
J gene: TRBJ2-3; D gene: NA; V gene: TRBV25-1; clone size: once; CDR3 DNA: TGTGCCAGCAGTGAAAGAAGCGGGTCCGGAACAGATACGCAGTATTTT; CDR3 protein: CASSERSGSGTDTQYF
J gene: TRBJ2-3; D gene: NA; V gene: TRBV25-1; clone size: NA; CDR3 DNA: TGTGCCAGCAGTGTTAAAGGCGGAACAGATACGCAGTATTTT; CDR3 protein: CASSVKGGTDTQYF
J gene: TRBJ2-4; D gene: TRBD1; V gene: TRBV10-1; clone size: NA; CDR3 DNA: TGCGCCAGCAGTGAGAGGGCAGGGGGAAACATTCAGTACTTC; CDR3 protein: CASSERAGGNIQYF
J gene: TRBJ2-7; D gene: TRBD2; V gene: TRBV2; clone size: NA; CDR3 DNA: TGTGCCAGCAGTGTCGGGACTAGGAGCCACGAGCAGTACTTC; CDR3 protein: CASSVGTRSHEQYF
J gene: TRBJ2-3; D gene: TRBD2; V gene: TRBV4-3; clone size: NA; CDR3 DNA: TGCGCCAGCAGCCAAGAACCAGCGGGGGGCCCCATACGCGATACGCAGTATTTT; CDR3 protein: CASSQEPAGGPIRDTQYF
J gene: TRBJ1-5; D gene: NA; V gene: TRBV19; clone size: NA; CDR3 DNA: TGTGCCAGTAGTATAGATCTAGGACAGCAACTTTATAGCAATCAGCCCCAGCATTTT; CDR3 protein: CASSIDLGQQLYSNQPQHF
J gene: TRBJ2-7; D gene: TRBD1; V gene: TRBV2; clone size: NA; CDR3 DNA: TGTGCCAGCAGGGCCTACGGACAGGGGGCCTACGAGCAGTACTTC; CDR3 protein: CASRAYGQGAYEQYF